Each of the 13 T cell receptor beta chains below was sequenced from the same sample in a study of blood T cell repertoires in COVID-19 (dated by TCRdb to the early 2020s). The protocol used for the library was the immunoSEQ multiplex PCR assay. The source is immuneACCESS, and TCRdb retained only in-frame sequences with V and J called. Part of the clones is not carried over; for the studies checked, unresolved V genes explain less than half of this, and the remainder is unexplained. The sample table records 20,000 to 25,000 clones; about 87% of these occur just once. The ten biggest clones cover about 6% of the sample. The sample was peripheral blood. These receptors were taken from an elderly woman with active COVID-19.

CDR3 protein: CASSKLLAGGDTQYF. As DNA, the CDR3 is TGTGCCAGCAGCAAATTACTAGCGGGGGGAGATACGCAGTATTTT. This rearrangement joins TRBV21-1 to TRBJ2-3; TRBD2, the table's D call, lacks a check against the DNA. TRBV21-1 is marked as a pseudogene. The CDR3 length is 15 residues.

V usage is TRBV5-1 and J usage is TRBJ1-2; maybe TRBD1 (6 bases). Germline V lookup: CDR1 SGHRS, CDR2 YFSETQ. With 1 base removed from V and 8 bases from J, the gap between germline ends came to 15 bases. The CDR3 length is 14 residues. The CDR3 protein is CASSLSGRGDGYTF. The CDR3 region has the DNA TGCGCCAGCAGCTTGTCGGGCAGGGGTGACGGCTACACCTTC.

The chain carries TRBV14 and TRBJ2-3; a possible D gene is TRBD2 (5 bases). The V and J ends lost 4 bases and 3 bases respectively, with 5 bases between them. There are 12 residues in the CDR3. Germline CDR1 SGHDN, CDR2 FVKESK. The CDR3 reads CASSRTTDTQYF. CDR3 coding DNA: TGTGCCAGCAGCCGGACTACAGATACGCAGTATTTT.

V gene TRBV5-6 combines with J gene TRBJ2-1; 8 nucleotides align to TRBD1. The CDR3 covers 15 residues. After removal of 0 bases from V and 4 bases from J, the junction contained 3 bases not matched to a gene. CDR1 and CDR2 (germline): SGHDT, YYEEEE. The CDR3 here is CASSLGQGRYNEQFF. Here the CDR3 DNA reads TGTGCCAGCAGCTTGGGACAGGGGCGGTACAATGAGCAGTTCTTC.

As for this clone: The junction does not match germline at one end; this may be a read error. The genes are TRBV6-5 and TRBJ1-2, with TRBD1 matching 7 bases. The CDR3 sequence is 11 residues long. Germline values: CDR1 MNHEY, CDR2 SVGAGI. CDR3 in amino acids: CATLGQRGGYF. In nucleotides, the CDR3 is TGTGCCACCTTGGGACAGCGCGGAGGGTACTTC.

V gene TRBV19 combines with J gene TRBJ1-2; D gene unclear. The CDR3 runs 12 residues. Germline-derived CDR1 and CDR2 are LNHDA and SQIVND (reference sequence). With 5 bases removed from V and 8 bases from J, the gap between germline ends came to 12 bases. CDR3 bases: TGTGCCAGTAGTTCCACAGTACTGGGCTACACCTTC. Residues: CASSSTVLGYTF.

V is TRBV27 and J is TRBJ2-3, with TRBD2 matching over 8 bases. The V and J ends lost 2 bases and 2 bases, in that order; junction bases with no gene match: 9. This CDR3 contains 17 residues. The germline CDR1 and CDR2 sequences are MNHEY and SMNVEV (reference sequence). CDR3 sequence: CASSLVLAVGITDTQYF. In DNA form, the CDR3 reads TGTGCCAGCAGTTTAGTACTAGCGGTGGGAATCACAGATACGCAGTATTTT.

This chain links TRBV7-2 with TRBJ2-2, with D hard to call. Germline CDR1 and CDR2: SGHTA and FQGNSA. This CDR3 has 14 residues. Between the trimmed V and J ends, which lost 0 bases and 5 bases, there was a span of 7 bases. CDR3: CASSLAAETGELFF. The CDR3 DNA is TGTGCCAGCAGCTTAGCGGCAGAAACCGGGGAGCTGTTTTTT.

The rearrangement joins TRBV5-8 to TRBJ2-1; maybe TRBD1 (5 bases). V lost 4 bases to trimming and J lost 10 bases, with 9 bases between them. CDR1 SGHTS and CDR2 YDEGEE come from the germline V gene. This CDR3 contains 11 residues. DNA for the CDR3: TGTGCCAGCAGCCCGAGGACAGAGCAGTTCTTC. Translation: CASSPRTEQFF.

The V call is TRBV5-6, the J call TRBJ2-5, with D unresolved. The CDR3 totals 13 residues. V shed 0 bases and J shed 3 bases, with 6 bases lying between them. In germline, CDR1 is SGHDT, CDR2 YYEEEE. The CDR3 reads CASSLVAEETQYF. In DNA, the CDR3 is TGTGCCAGCAGCTTGGTGGCAGAAGAGACCCAGTACTTC.

The chain couples TRBV20-1 to TRBJ1-4; tentatively, D is TRBD1 (5 bases). CDR1 DFQATT and CDR2 SNEGSKA come from the germline V gene (reference sequence). This CDR3 contains 10 residues. Trimming stripped 6 bases from V and 13 bases from J, with 12 bases between. CDR3 DNA sequence: TGCAGTGCGGGGAGGGACGGACTGTTTTTT. It yields the protein CSAGRDGLFF.

The chain has TRBV5-1 and TRBJ2-5; 10 bases align to TRBD1. This CDR3 spans 14 amino acids. Germline V gene lookup returns CDR1 SGHRS and CDR2 YFSETQ. Unmatched junction bases numbered 3, after V lost 3 bases and J lost 4 bases. CDR3 loop: CASSSGDRGETQYF. The CDR3 DNA is TGCGCCAGCAGCTCAGGGGACAGGGGAGAGACCCAGTACTTC.

The gene calls are TRBV19 and TRBJ1-6; TRBD1 is a possible D gene (5 bases). V lost 7 bases and J 1 base, leaving 17 bases between the germline ends. This CDR3 region has 17 residues. The germline gives CDR1 LNHDA, CDR2 SQIVND (reference sequence). The CDR3 DNA sequence: TGTGCCAGTACGGCAGACGTGGGGCGGTCCTATAATTCACCCCTCCACTTT. Protein product: CASTADVGRSYNSPLHF. Variable domain in full (rest from reference TRBV19 and TRBJ1-6): DGGITQSPKYLFRKEGQNVTLSCEQNLNHDAMYWYRQDPGQGLRLIYYSQIVNDFQKGDIAEGYSVSREKKESFPLTVTSAQKNPTAFYLCASTADVGRSYNSPLHFGNGTRLTVT.